Included here is one T cell receptor (beta chain) sequence, with context. This sample was taken from a study of PD-1 blockade in classical Hodgkin lymphoma. Deletions cut 4 bases from V and 6 bases from J, with 14 bases between. Germline V gives CDR1 SGHKS, CDR2 YYEKEE (reference sequence). The CDR3 sequence is 14 residues long. Measured with immunoSEQ multiplex PCR; TCRdb has only the in-frame clones, and not every one. The sample lists 4,300 or so clones, less than 80% seen once, with roughly 51% in the top ten. Patients all relapsed after autologous stem cell transplantation, and there was variation in brentuximab vedotin exposure.

The chain links TRBV5-5 to TRBJ2-4; D not certain. This sample comprised peripheral blood mononuclear cells (PBMCs), obtained at baseline. This TCR was sampled from a human donor with classical Hodgkin lymphoma. The CDR3 coding sequence is TGTGCCAGCAGCCCCGGCCAGGAAGGAAACATTCAGTACTTC. This sequence encodes CASSPGQEGNIQYF.